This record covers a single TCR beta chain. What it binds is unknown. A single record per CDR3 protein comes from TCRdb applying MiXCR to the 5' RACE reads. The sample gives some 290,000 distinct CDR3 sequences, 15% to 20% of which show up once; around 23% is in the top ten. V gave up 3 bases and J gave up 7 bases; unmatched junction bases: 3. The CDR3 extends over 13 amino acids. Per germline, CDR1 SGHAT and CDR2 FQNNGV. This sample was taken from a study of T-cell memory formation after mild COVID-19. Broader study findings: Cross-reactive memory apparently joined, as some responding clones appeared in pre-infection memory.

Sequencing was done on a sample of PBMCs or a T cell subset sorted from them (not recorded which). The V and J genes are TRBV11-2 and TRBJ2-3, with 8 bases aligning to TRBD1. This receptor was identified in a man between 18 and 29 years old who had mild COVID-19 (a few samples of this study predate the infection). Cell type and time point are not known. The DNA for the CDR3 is TGTGCCAGCAGCTTGGACAGGGACCATACGCAGTATTTT. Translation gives CASSLDRDHTQYF.